What follows are 24 T cell receptor beta chains derived from one specimen sequenced in a study of blood T cell repertoires in COVID-19. Method: immunoSEQ multiplex PCR; TCRdb's copy keeps in-frame clones and lacks some. The sample yields around 42,000 clones, approximately 88% seen once. Sequencing used peripheral blood. The receptors shown here come from a human donor in a cohort sampled during active COVID-19.

The chain recombines TRBV5-1 with TRBJ2-3, with 7 bases lining up with TRBD2. This CDR3 spans 16 amino acids. Germline V gene data show CDR1 as SGHRS and CDR2 as YFSETQ. The J segment lost 0 bases and the V segment lost 1 base, leaving 5 bases of the junction unmatched. CDR3 amino acids: CASSLYTGGSTDTQYF. CDR3 DNA: TGCGCCAGCAGCTTGTATACGGGGGGAAGCACAGATACGCAGTATTTT.

The chain carries TRBV9 and TRBJ1-3; perhaps TRBD1 as D (6 bases). This CDR3 is built from 13 residues. V lost 3 bases and J 4 bases, leaving 8 bases between the germline ends. CDR1 is SGDLS, CDR2 YYNGEE, per germline. CDR3 nucleotides: TGTGCCAGCAGCGCCGGACAGGGAAACACCATATATTTT. Amino acid sequence: CASSAGQGNTIYF.

V usage is TRBV4-1 and J usage is TRBJ2-3; 11 bases map to TRBD2. The trim removed 3 bases at V and 6 bases at J, leaving 14 bases unmatched. The CDR3 spans 18 residues. Germline CDR1 reads MGHRA; CDR2 reads YSYEKL. CDR3 DNA sequence: TGCGCCAGCAGCCACCATTTACTAGCGGGGGACCCGATGGATACGCAGTATTTT. Its translation: CASSHHLLAGDPMDTQYF.

The chain is built from TRBV7-9 and TRBJ1-1; TRBD1 is a possible D gene (6 bases). The CDR3 is made up of 16 amino acids. In germline, CDR1 is SEHNR, CDR2 FQNEAQ (reference sequence). Trimming stripped 5 bases from V and 0 bases from J, with 16 bases between. CDR3 residues: CASSQGITGLNTEAFF. Here the CDR3 DNA reads TGTGCCAGCAGCCAAGGTATAACAGGGCTGAACACTGAAGCTTTCTTT. Looking up the rest from reference TRBV7-9 and TRBJ1-1 gives the full variable domain: DTGVSQNPRHKITKRGQNVTFRCDPISEHNRLYWYRQTLGQGPEFLTYFQNEAQLEKSRLLSDRFSAERPKGSFSTLEIQRTEQGDSAMYLCASSQGITGLNTEAFFGQGTRLTVV.

This chain links TRBV6-4 with TRBJ1-2, with 7 bases aligning to TRBD1. Germline V gene sequence: CDR1 MRHNA, CDR2 SNTAGT. CDR3 length: 13 amino acids. Losses at the gene ends were 0 bases for V and 7 bases for J; bases not matched to a gene: 2. The CDR3 coding sequence is TGTGCCAGCAGTGACTCGACAGGGAGTGGCTACACCTTC. This gives the protein CASSDSTGSGYTF.

This clone appeared a single time. The chain combines TRBV18 with TRBJ2-5; no definite D call. The CDR3 has 13 amino acids. Trimming left V 3 bases short and J 7 bases short, with 12 bases between. Germline-derived CDR1 and CDR2 are KGHSH and LQKENI. The CDR3 here is CASSPSSEGTQYF. DNA of the CDR3: TGTGCCAGCTCACCCTCGAGCGAAGGGACCCAGTACTTC.

This chain links TRBV5-4 with TRBJ2-1, with a weak D call TRBD2 (6 bases). The CDR3 contains 16 residues. Trimming took off 0 bases at V and 5 bases at J, with 15 bases between the two ends. Germline CDR1 and CDR2: SGHNT and YYREEE (reference sequence). CDR3 nucleotides: TGTGCCAGCAGCTTGGTTAGTAGCGGCACGAACAATGAGCAGTTCTTC. Protein: CASSLVSSGTNNEQFF.

This chain links TRBV7-9 with TRBJ1-1; TRBD1 agrees at 9 bases. Germline V CDR1 and CDR2: SEHNR, FQNEAQ (reference sequence). The CDR3 has 15 residues. V dropped 5 bases and J dropped 6; count of bases not matched to a gene: 10. The CDR3 protein is CASSGRDRAGAEAFF. The CDR3 DNA reads as TGTGCCAGCAGCGGCAGGGACAGGGCAGGGGCTGAAGCTTTCTTT.

V usage is TRBV23-1 and J usage is TRBJ1-2, with 11 bases fitting TRBD1. TRBV23-1 counts as an open reading frame of uncertain function. There are 20 residues in the CDR3. V dropped 2 bases and J dropped 3; count of bases not matched to a gene: 17. The CDR3 here is CASSQRRNWTGGAKDYGYTF. CDR3 coding DNA: TGCGCCAGCAGTCAACGTAGAAATTGGACAGGGGGCGCGAAGGACTATGGCTACACCTTC.

This chain uses TRBV7-3 with TRBJ1-3; D remains ambiguous. Germline values: CDR1 SGHTA, CDR2 FQGTGA. CDR3 length equals 15 residues. V was shortened by 5 bases and J by 0 bases, with 11 bases between the two germline ends. CDR3 residues: CASSPGPVSGNTIYF. CDR3 DNA: TGTGCCAGCAGCCCAGGTCCCGTCTCTGGAAACACCATATATTTT.

This chain links TRBV14 with TRBJ1-6; D ambiguous. The CDR3 is 13 residues long. The ends were cut back, 6 bases at V and 6 bases at J, with 9 bases in the middle. Germline-derived CDR1 and CDR2 are SGHDN and FVKESK. CDR3 amino acids: CASSRGPNSPLHF. As DNA, the CDR3 is TGTGCCAGCAGTCGTGGGCCTAATTCACCCCTCCACTTT.

The chain combines TRBV4-2 with TRBJ1-2; D not resolved. This CDR3 has 15 amino acids. V was shortened by 0 bases and J by 6 bases, with 14 bases between the two germline ends. The germline CDR1 and CDR2 sequences are LGHNA and YNFKEQ. The CDR3 sequence: CASSQEVATMDGYTF. In nucleotides, the CDR3 is TGTGCCAGCAGCCAAGAGGTCGCAACAATGGATGGCTACACCTTC.

This chain uses TRBV6-4 with TRBJ2-1, with D perhaps TRBD2 (6 bases). The CDR3 is 15 amino acids. Trimming removed 0 bases at V and 0 bases at J, with 6 bases between. CDR1 is MRHNA and CDR2 is SNTAGT in the germline V gene. DNA for the CDR3: TGTGCCAGCAGTGACTCAGCGGGCTCCTACAATGAGCAGTTCTTC. Its protein product is CASSDSAGSYNEQFF.

The J gene is TRBJ1-5, the V gene TRBV14, with unresolved D. The V gene's germline CDR1 is SGHDN and CDR2 FVKESK. The CDR3 loop spans 16 amino acids. V gave up 6 bases and J gave up 3 bases, with 18 bases separating them. The CDR3 here is CASSPRGRGVNQPQHF. In DNA form, the CDR3 reads TGTGCCAGCAGTCCCCGGGGTCGTGGGGTCAATCAGCCCCAGCATTTT. Together with reference TRBV14 and TRBJ1-5, the CDR3 gives the full variable domain: EAGVTQFPSHSVIEKGQTVTLRCDPISGHDNLYWYRRVMGKEIKFLLHFVKESKQDESGMPNNRFLAERTGGTYSTLKVQPAELEDSGVYFCASSPRGRGVNQPQHFGDGTRLSIL.

J is TRBJ1-1 and V is TRBV30; no reliable D call. Trimming took 2 bases from V and 8 from J, leaving 12 bases between them. The germline V gene has CDR1 GTSNPN and CDR2 SVGIG (reference sequence). This CDR3 comprises 12 residues. The CDR3 sequence is CAWSLQSGEAFF. In DNA form, the CDR3 reads TGTGCCTGGAGTCTACAGTCCGGCGAAGCTTTCTTT.

This sequence joins TRBV11-3 and TRBJ1-6; D unresolved. CDR3 length equals 16 residues. From germline, CDR1 is SGHNT and CDR2 YENEEA. With 5 bases removed from V and 5 bases from J, the gap between germline ends came to 16 bases. The CDR3 region has the DNA TGTGCCAGCAGCATAATGAGGTTTACCGATAATTCACCCCTCCACTTT. Amino acids: CASSIMRFTDNSPLHF. The variable domain in full, completed from reference TRBV11-3 and TRBJ1-6, reads EAGVVQSPRYKIIEKKQPVAFWCNPISGHNTLYWYLQNLGQGPELLIRYENEEAVDDSQLPKDRFSAERLKGVDSTLKIQPAELGDSAVYLCASSIMRFTDNSPLHFGNGTRLTVT.

The rearrangement joins TRBV28 to TRBJ1-2; D remains ambiguous. The CDR3 length is 12 residues. The germline V and J ends were trimmed by 6 bases and 6 bases, with 11 bases remaining between them. The V gene's germline CDR1 is MDHEN and CDR2 SYDVKM. The CDR3 DNA sequence: TGTGCCAGCAGAGTGAGGGAAGATGGCTACACCTTC. Amino acid sequence: CASRVREDGYTF.

The chain recombines TRBV2 with TRBJ1-2; D uncertain. CDR3 length: 12 amino acids. Germline assignment: CDR1 SNHLY and CDR2 FYNNEI. Trimming stripped 8 bases from V and 4 bases from J, with 11 bases between. CDR3 nucleotides: TGTGCCAGCTTTAGAGTTTCCTATGGCTACACCTTC. Its translation: CASFRVSYGYTF.

The genes are TRBV27 and TRBJ1-5; tentatively, D is TRBD1 (6 bases). V dropped 7 bases and J dropped 1 base, with 11 bases sitting between them. Germline V gives CDR1 MNHEY, CDR2 SMNVEV (reference sequence). The CDR3 consists of 14 residues. The CDR3 region is CASKTDRSNQPQHF. The CDR3 DNA reads TGTGCCAGCAAGACCGACAGGAGCAATCAGCCCCAGCATTTT.

This chain uses TRBV24-1 with TRBJ1-5; D is possibly TRBD1 (6 bases). Per germline, CDR1 KGHDR and CDR2 SFDVKD. The CDR3 totals 15 residues. V dropped 5 bases and J dropped 3 bases, with 13 bases sitting between them. CDR3 coding DNA: TGTGCCACCAGTGCAGGGGCGTTTGACAATCAGCCCCAGCATTTT. Its protein is CATSAGAFDNQPQHF.

CDR3 protein: CASSSVTNTGELFF. The CDR3 coding sequence is TGTGCCAGCTCATCGGTAACGAACACCGGGGAGCTGTTTTTT. V and J are TRBV18 and TRBJ2-2; D is unresolved. Germline V lookup: CDR1 KGHSH, CDR2 LQKENI. The CDR3 is 14 amino acids. V was pared by 5 bases and J by 0 bases, with 7 bases between. Filled out from reference TRBV18 and TRBJ2-2, the complete variable domain reads NAGVMQNPRHLVRRRGQEARLRCSPMKGHSHVYWYRQLPEEGLKFMVYLQKENIIDESGMPKERFSAEFPKEGPSILRIQQVVRGDSAAYFCASSSVTNTGELFFGEGSRLTVL.

V gene TRBV30 combines with J gene TRBJ2-1; a weak D match, TRBD2 (6 bases). Germline V gene lookup returns CDR1 GTSNPN and CDR2 SVGIG (reference sequence). Between the trimmed V and J ends, which lost 2 bases and 6 bases, there was a span of 14 bases. This CDR3 region has 14 residues. CDR3 nucleotides: TGTGCCTGGAGTCCTAGCGTCCGGAGCAATGAGCAGTTCTTC. Residues: CAWSPSVRSNEQFF.

The J gene is TRBJ2-3, the V gene TRBV19; possible D gene TRBD1, 6 bases. V was pared by 6 bases and J by 2 bases, with 15 bases between. Germline V gene lookup returns CDR1 LNHDA and CDR2 SQIVND (reference sequence). The CDR3 is made up of 15 amino acids. For the CDR3, the DNA is TGTGCCAGTAGAACCCGAGCAGGGGCCACAGATACGCAGTATTTT. This gives the protein CASRTRAGATDTQYF.

The chain carries TRBV5-5 and TRBJ2-5; D gene uncertain. The CDR3 runs 14 residues. V lost 3 bases and J 0 bases, leaving 9 bases between the germline ends. Germline CDR1 SGHKS, CDR2 YYEKEE (reference sequence). The CDR3 loop is CASSSPSYQETQYF. The CDR3 DNA reads as TGTGCCAGCAGCTCCCCCTCGTACCAAGAGACCCAGTACTTC. The full variable domain, its missing parts supplied by reference TRBV5-5 and TRBJ2-5, is DAGVTQSPTHLIKTRGQQVTLRCSPISGHKSVSWYQQVLGQGPQFIFQYYEKEERGRGNFPDRFSARQFPNYSSELNVNALLLGDSALYLCASSSPSYQETQYFGPGTRLLVL.